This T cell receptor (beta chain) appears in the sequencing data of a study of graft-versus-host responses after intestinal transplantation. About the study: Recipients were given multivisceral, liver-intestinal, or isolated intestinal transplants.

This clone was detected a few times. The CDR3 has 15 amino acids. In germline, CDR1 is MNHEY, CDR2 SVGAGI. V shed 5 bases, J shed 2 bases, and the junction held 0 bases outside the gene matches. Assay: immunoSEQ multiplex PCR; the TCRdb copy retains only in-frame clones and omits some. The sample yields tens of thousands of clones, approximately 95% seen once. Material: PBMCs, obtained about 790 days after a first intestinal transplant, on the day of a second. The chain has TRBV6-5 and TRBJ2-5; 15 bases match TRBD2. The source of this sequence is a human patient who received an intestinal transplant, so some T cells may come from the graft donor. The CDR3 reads CASSGLAGGQETQYF. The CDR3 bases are TGTGCCAGCAGTGGACTAGCGGGGGGGCAAGAGACCCAGTACTTC.